This T cell receptor beta chain originates from a study of T cells in localized non-small cell lung cancer. Some clones are missing from TCRdb's copy, which holds only in-frame ones; the method was immunoSEQ multiplex PCR. The sample lists tens of thousands of clones, 94% seen once, with over 0.6% in the top ten. On this clone: Its antigen is still unknown.

The length of the CDR3 is 15 residues. Germline V gene lookup returns CDR1 SEHNR and CDR2 FQNEAQ (reference sequence). The ends were cut back, 1 base at V and 8 bases at J, with 12 bases in the middle. General study findings and limits: An association was observed between higher blood T cell density and longer overall survival. Sequencing was limited to one tumor region, leaving the possibility of heterogeneity open. The highest T cell clonality was in uninvolved adjacent lung, above tumor. Out of the top 100 tumor clones, a median about 50 were seen in adjacent lung.

This rearrangement joins TRBV7-9 to TRBJ1-6; D uncertain. The specimen comprised peripheral blood, sampled before any cancer treatment. The receptor comes from a woman aged 40-75 years with stage I lung adenocarcinoma. The CDR3 DNA sequence: TGTGCCAGCAGCTTAGGGCTAACAAGGGATTCACCCCTCCACTTT. It codes for CASSLGLTRDSPLHF.